This passage covers 3 T cell receptor beta chains from one sample sequenced in a study of control samples from healthy donors and cancer patients. Measured with immunoSEQ multiplex PCR; TCRdb has only the in-frame clones, and not every one. The repertoire holds 95,000 to 150,000 clones, with roughly 87% as singletons. Sequencing was carried out using blood. Receptors were obtained from a man between 18 and 35 years old in good health.

This chain connects TRBV25-1 to TRBJ1-4; D unclear. Deletions cut 6 bases from V and 2 bases from J, with 10 bases between. The CDR3 has 14 residues. Germline-derived CDR1 and CDR2 are MGHDK and SYGVNS. CDR3 in amino acids: CASSRTVTNEKLFF. CDR3 nucleotide sequence: TGTGCCAGCAGCCGGACGGTTACTAATGAAAAACTGTTTTTT.

The V call is TRBV2, the J call TRBJ2-7; a possible D gene is TRBD2 (6 bases). The germline gives CDR1 SNHLY, CDR2 FYNNEI. V lost 4 bases to trimming and J lost 0 bases, with 16 bases between them. CDR3 size: 16 residues. In DNA form, the CDR3 reads TGTGCCAGCAGTGGTAGACTAGAGGTCTCCTCCTACGAGCAGTACTTC. This translates into CASSGRLEVSSYEQYF.

In DNA, the CDR3 is TGTGCCAGTAGTATTAAAGCGGGAGGGGTCAATGAGCAGTTCTTC. Its translation is CASSIKAGGVNEQFF. The gene calls are TRBV19 and TRBJ2-1; TRBD2 matches at 10 bases. Trimming at V came to 3 bases and at J to 6 bases, leaving 5 bases not matched to a gene. Germline CDR1 and CDR2: LNHDA and SQIVND (reference sequence). The length of the CDR3 is 15 residues.